A single sample gave rise to the 29 T cell receptor beta chains below, sequenced in a study of blood T cell repertoires in COVID-19. Sequencing used immunoSEQ multiplex PCR; TCRdb keeps in-frame clones, though not all of them. Here the sample spans 430,000 or so clones, about 90% being singletons. The sequenced material came from peripheral blood. These receptors originate from a man younger than 35 with COVID-19, enrolled during active disease.

The gene calls are TRBV18 and TRBJ2-5, with TRBD1 as a possible D gene (6 bases). V was clipped by 2 bases and J by 5 bases, with 21 bases between them. The CDR3 runs to 17 residues. Germline values: CDR1 KGHSH, CDR2 LQKENI. The CDR3 sequence: CASSPELASHQGETQYF. The CDR3 DNA is TGTGCCAGCTCACCAGAGTTGGCGAGTCACCAGGGGGAGACCCAGTACTTC.

This clone was seen just once. V and J are TRBV19 and TRBJ2-3; TRBD1 might be the D (7 bases). V was shortened by 3 bases and J by 0 bases, with 13 bases between the two germline ends. The CDR3 length is 16 residues. The germline V gene encodes CDR1 LNHDA and CDR2 SQIVND (reference sequence). CDR3: CASSIGSGGSTDTQYF. The DNA of the CDR3 is TGTGCCAGTAGTATCGGATCAGGGGGGAGCACAGATACGCAGTATTTT.

This rearrangement joins TRBV10-2 to TRBJ2-3, with D perhaps TRBD1 (5 bases). CDR3 length equals 14 residues. The V gene's germline CDR1 is WSHSY and CDR2 SAAADI. Trimming cost V 8 bases and J 0 bases, with 12 bases left between them. The DNA of the CDR3 is TGCGCCAGCCTGACAGCCCCTAGCACAGATACGCAGTATTTT. It translates to CASLTAPSTDTQYF.

The V gene is TRBV4-2, the J gene TRBJ2-1, with 10 bases identical to TRBD2. V lost 3 bases and J lost 6; bases outside the gene matches: 5. Germline CDR1 reads LGHNA; CDR2 reads YNFKEQ. There are 15 residues in the CDR3. CDR3 sequence reads: CASSQPGLAFNEQFF. The CDR3 DNA reads as TGTGCCAGCAGCCAGCCGGGACTAGCGTTCAATGAGCAGTTCTTC.

The chain joins TRBV28 to TRBJ1-1; 7 bases fit TRBD1. Germline V gene sequence: CDR1 MDHEN, CDR2 SYDVKM. Trimming took 7 bases from V and 6 from J; bases not matched to a gene: 5. The CDR3 sequence is 12 residues long. The CDR3 sequence is CASTLQGPEAFF. The DNA for the CDR3 is TGTGCCAGCACCTTACAGGGGCCTGAAGCTTTCTTT.

The CDR3 DNA sequence: TGTGCCAGCTCAGCCACCGGGCAGGGCATACAGCATTTT. Translation: CASSATGQGIQHF. This chain links TRBV18 with TRBJ1-5; perhaps TRBD1 as D (5 bases). Germline values: CDR1 KGHSH, CDR2 LQKENI. The CDR3 is 13 amino acids. V was clipped by 5 bases and J by 13 bases, with 18 bases between them.

This chain uses TRBV7-9 with TRBJ2-2; TRBD1 matches at 9 bases. Trimming at V came to 5 bases and at J to 2 bases, leaving 6 bases not matched to a gene. This CDR3 has 16 residues. Germline CDR1 and CDR2: SEHNR and FQNEAQ (reference sequence). CDR3 in DNA: TGTGCCAGCAGCCCACTGGGACAGGGCAACACCGGGGAGCTGTTTTTT. It specifies CASSPLGQGNTGELFF.

This clone was picked up a small number of times. This chain links TRBV2 with TRBJ1-6; D call uncertain. There are 16 residues in the CDR3. Per germline, CDR1 SNHLY and CDR2 FYNNEI. V was trimmed by 3 bases and J by 4 bases, leaving 13 bases between them. CDR3 bases: TGTGCCAGCAGTGATGTAAACAGTCCTTATAATTCACCCCTCCACTTT. This sequence encodes CASSDVNSPYNSPLHF. Full variable domain (rest looked up from reference TRBV2 and TRBJ1-6): EPEVTQTPSHQVTQMGQEVILRCVPISNHLYFYWYRQILGQKVEFLVSFYNNEISEKSEIFDDQFSVERPDGSNFTLKIRSTKLEDSAMYFCASSDVNSPYNSPLHFGNGTRLTVT.

The rearrangement links TRBV2 to TRBJ1-4; D is unclear. V lost 1 base and J lost 0, with 6 bases in between. The length of the CDR3 is 15 residues. CDR1 is SNHLY and CDR2 is FYNNEI in the germline V gene. CDR3 in amino acids: CASSEGRATNEKLFF. Here the CDR3 DNA reads TGTGCCAGCAGTGAAGGGAGGGCAACTAATGAAAAACTGTTTTTT.

This chain joins TRBV2 and TRBJ2-7; D is unresolved. Germline V lookup: CDR1 SNHLY, CDR2 FYNNEI. V was pared by 6 bases and J by 7 bases, with 10 bases between. The CDR3 has 11 residues. The CDR3 DNA sequence: TGTGCCAGCAGCCTCATCCGGGAGCAGTACTTC. This translates into CASSLIREQYF.

J is TRBJ1-1 and V is TRBV25-1; D possibly corresponds to TRBD1 (5 bases). CDR1 MGHDK and CDR2 SYGVNS come from the germline V gene. V dropped 5 bases and J dropped 4 bases, with 14 bases sitting between them. The CDR3 runs 14 residues. The CDR3 DNA follows: TGTGCCAGCAGTATAGGGGCGAGTGGCACTGAAGCTTTCTTT. This sequence encodes CASSIGASGTEAFF.

The V and J genes are TRBV25-1 and TRBJ2-1, with D possibly TRBD2 on 6 matching bases. V was clipped by 8 bases and J by 10 bases, with 21 bases between them. CDR1 is MGHDK, CDR2 SYGVNS, per germline. The CDR3 is 14 amino acids. CDR3 DNA: TGTGCCAGCGGAGTTAGGGACTCCCTCCTGGAGCAGTTCTTC. Amino acid sequence: CASGVRDSLLEQFF.

The CDR3 nucleotides read TGTGCCAGCAGTTTCGCTAGCGGGAGAAGCGAGCAGTACTTC. Amino acid sequence: CASSFASGRSEQYF. The V call is TRBV6-6, the J call TRBJ2-7, with 10 bases lining up with TRBD2. Germline V CDR1 and CDR2: MNHNY, SVGAGI (reference sequence). This CDR3 has 14 amino acids. V dropped 4 bases and J dropped 6; count of bases not matched to a gene: 6.

The chain links TRBV7-2 to TRBJ2-1, with D perhaps matching TRBD2 (6 bases). CDR1 is SGHTA and CDR2 is FQGNSA in the germline V gene. The CDR3 is 16 residues long. Trimming removed 1 base at V and 7 bases at J, with 17 bases between. The CDR3 reads CASSLGGGGRRNEQFF. Written as DNA, the CDR3 is TGTGCCAGCAGCTTAGGGGGAGGAGGGAGGAGGAATGAGCAGTTCTTC.

The chain couples TRBV11-1 to TRBJ2-2; TRBD1 agrees at 12 bases. Per germline, CDR1 SGHAT and CDR2 FQDESV (reference sequence). This CDR3 has 15 residues. Germline trimming cut 5 bases from V and 7 bases from J; bases unmatched to any gene: 5. The CDR3 loop reads CASSPGTGGFGELFF. CDR3 coding DNA: TGTGCCAGCAGCCCCGGGACAGGGGGCTTCGGGGAGCTGTTTTTT.

This clone was recorded only once. The chain carries TRBV7-9 and TRBJ1-5, with D unresolved. The CDR3 extends over 14 amino acids. Between the trimmed V and J ends, which lost 2 bases and 0 bases, there was a span of 5 bases. CDR1 and CDR2 (germline): SEHNR, FQNEAQ (reference sequence). The CDR3 here is CASSLRGSNQPQHF. In DNA, the CDR3 is TGTGCCAGCAGCTTACGGGGTAGCAATCAGCCCCAGCATTTT.

V is TRBV10-3 and J is TRBJ1-5; D may be TRBD1 (5 bases). The CDR3 consists of 13 residues. Germline assignment: CDR1 ENHRY and CDR2 SYGVKD. V was clipped by 0 bases and J by 6 bases, with 6 bases between them. The CDR3 coding sequence is TGTGCCATCAGTGAGTCGGGGCCTCAGCCCCAGCATTTT. Amino acid sequence: CAISESGPQPQHF.

This chain uses TRBV3-1 (or the pseudogene TRBV3-2) with TRBJ1-2; 7 bases match TRBD1. In germline, CDR1 is LGHDT, CDR2 YNNKEL (reference sequence). The CDR3 length is 15 residues. J was trimmed by 4 bases and V by 0 bases; bases with no gene match: 5. CDR3 region: CASSQEPGGIYGYTF. The CDR3 region has the DNA TGTGCCAGCAGCCAAGAACCAGGGGGGATCTATGGCTACACCTTC.

J is TRBJ2-2 and V is TRBV24-1; D gene uncertain. V was pared by 8 bases and J by 9 bases, with 12 bases between. This CDR3 comprises 12 residues. CDR1 is KGHDR, CDR2 SFDVKD, per germline. CDR3 residues: CATMNPTRELFF. CDR3 nucleotides: TGTGCCACCATGAACCCTACCCGGGAGCTGTTTTTT.

V gene TRBV7-2 combines with J gene TRBJ1-2, with TRBD1 matching 11 bases. This CDR3 comprises 16 residues. Germline V gene data show CDR1 as SGHTA and CDR2 as FQGNSA. V shed 2 bases, J shed 4 bases, and the junction held 6 bases outside the gene matches. The CDR3 bases are TGTGCCAGCAGCTTAACCGGGACAGGGGGAATCTATGGCTACACCTTC. Its translation is CASSLTGTGGIYGYTF. Filled out from reference TRBV7-2 and TRBJ1-2, the complete variable domain reads GAGVSQSPSNKVTEKGKDVELRCDPISGHTALYWYRQSLGQGLEFLIYFQGNSAPDKSGLPSDRFSAERTGGSVSTLTIQRTQQEDSAVYLCASSLTGTGGIYGYTFGSGTRLTVV.

This chain uses TRBV24-1 with TRBJ2-3; 7 bases fit TRBD1. From germline, CDR1 is KGHDR and CDR2 SFDVKD. Trimming removed 4 bases from V and 2 bases from J; junction bases left unmatched: 5. The CDR3 length is 15 residues. This chain's CDR3 is CATSDPTGTTDTQYF. CDR3 nucleotide sequence: TGTGCCACCAGTGACCCGACAGGGACCACAGATACGCAGTATTTT.

The V call is TRBV30, the J call TRBJ2-2; a weak D match, TRBD1 (5 bases). Germline V gene sequence: CDR1 GTSNPN, CDR2 SVGIG (reference sequence). The CDR3 totals 13 residues. V lost 4 bases and J 2 bases, leaving 8 bases between the germline ends. CDR3 residues: CAWKTANTGELFF. As DNA, the CDR3 is TGTGCCTGGAAGACAGCCAACACCGGGGAGCTGTTTTTT.

This chain connects TRBV5-4 to TRBJ2-7; 11 bases are shared with TRBD1. This CDR3 has 16 residues. Germline assignment: CDR1 SGHNT and CDR2 YYREEE (reference sequence). The ends lost 4 bases at V and 2 bases at J; junction bases unmatched: 8. The CDR3 bases are TGTGCCAGCAGCGTGGGACAGGGGGTTGGAACCTACGAGCAGTACTTC. This codes for CASSVGQGVGTYEQYF.

The V and J genes are TRBV19 and TRBJ1-6; maybe TRBD1 (5 bases). Germline-derived CDR1 and CDR2 are LNHDA and SQIVND (reference sequence). CDR3 length: 16 residues. V was clipped by 5 bases and J by 8 bases, with 19 bases between them. CDR3 in amino acids: CASSSPGEGRYSPLHF. In DNA form, the CDR3 reads TGTGCCAGTAGTTCACCCGGGGAGGGGAGGTATTCACCCCTCCACTTT.

This clone has more than one count but fewer than ten. The chain links TRBV7-9 to TRBJ1-4; TRBD1 might be the D (5 bases). Trimming took 4 bases from V and 8 from J, leaving 14 bases between them. Per the germline V gene, CDR1 is SEHNR and CDR2 is FQNEAQ (reference sequence). The CDR3 is 14 amino acids. The CDR3 bases are TGTGCCAGCAGCTCCGACAGTTATAGCGAAAAACTGTTTTTT. Protein product: CASSSDSYSEKLFF.

The chain joins TRBV20-1 to TRBJ1-2; TRBD1 aligns across 8 bases. Germline CDR1 DFQATT, CDR2 SNEGSKA (reference sequence). This CDR3 spans 13 amino acids. Unmatched junction bases numbered 7, after V lost 3 bases and J lost 7 bases. The CDR3 DNA sequence: TGCAGTGCTAGTACGGACAGGGATGCTGGCTACACCTTC. Translated, it gives CSASTDRDAGYTF.

This chain joins TRBV6-5 and TRBJ1-2, with D maybe TRBD1 (5 bases). The germline V gene has CDR1 MNHEY and CDR2 SVGAGI. V was shortened by 5 bases and J by 0 bases, with 10 bases between the two germline ends. The CDR3 spans 14 residues. The CDR3 region is CASSPRGSNYGYTF. DNA for the CDR3: TGTGCCAGCAGTCCAAGGGGTTCTAACTATGGCTACACCTTC.

V gene TRBV24-1 combines with J gene TRBJ1-2; possibly TRBD1 for D (5 bases). V was cut by 3 bases and J by 4 bases, with 8 bases left in between. The length of the CDR3 is 13 residues. Germline lookup yields CDR1 KGHDR and CDR2 SFDVKD. CDR3 sequence reads: CATSDQTAYGYTF. CDR3 nucleotide sequence: TGTGCCACCAGTGATCAGACAGCCTATGGCTACACCTTC.

This clone was seen once. The rearrangement links TRBV10-1 to TRBJ2-7; D uncertain. Trimming removed 5 bases at V and 1 base at J, with 15 bases between. The germline V gene encodes CDR1 WNHNN and CDR2 SYGVQD (reference sequence). The CDR3 totals 15 residues. CDR3 in DNA: TGCGCCAGCAGTAAGCCCCCGATGCTTTCCTACGAGCAGTACTTC. Translating gives CASSKPPMLSYEQYF.